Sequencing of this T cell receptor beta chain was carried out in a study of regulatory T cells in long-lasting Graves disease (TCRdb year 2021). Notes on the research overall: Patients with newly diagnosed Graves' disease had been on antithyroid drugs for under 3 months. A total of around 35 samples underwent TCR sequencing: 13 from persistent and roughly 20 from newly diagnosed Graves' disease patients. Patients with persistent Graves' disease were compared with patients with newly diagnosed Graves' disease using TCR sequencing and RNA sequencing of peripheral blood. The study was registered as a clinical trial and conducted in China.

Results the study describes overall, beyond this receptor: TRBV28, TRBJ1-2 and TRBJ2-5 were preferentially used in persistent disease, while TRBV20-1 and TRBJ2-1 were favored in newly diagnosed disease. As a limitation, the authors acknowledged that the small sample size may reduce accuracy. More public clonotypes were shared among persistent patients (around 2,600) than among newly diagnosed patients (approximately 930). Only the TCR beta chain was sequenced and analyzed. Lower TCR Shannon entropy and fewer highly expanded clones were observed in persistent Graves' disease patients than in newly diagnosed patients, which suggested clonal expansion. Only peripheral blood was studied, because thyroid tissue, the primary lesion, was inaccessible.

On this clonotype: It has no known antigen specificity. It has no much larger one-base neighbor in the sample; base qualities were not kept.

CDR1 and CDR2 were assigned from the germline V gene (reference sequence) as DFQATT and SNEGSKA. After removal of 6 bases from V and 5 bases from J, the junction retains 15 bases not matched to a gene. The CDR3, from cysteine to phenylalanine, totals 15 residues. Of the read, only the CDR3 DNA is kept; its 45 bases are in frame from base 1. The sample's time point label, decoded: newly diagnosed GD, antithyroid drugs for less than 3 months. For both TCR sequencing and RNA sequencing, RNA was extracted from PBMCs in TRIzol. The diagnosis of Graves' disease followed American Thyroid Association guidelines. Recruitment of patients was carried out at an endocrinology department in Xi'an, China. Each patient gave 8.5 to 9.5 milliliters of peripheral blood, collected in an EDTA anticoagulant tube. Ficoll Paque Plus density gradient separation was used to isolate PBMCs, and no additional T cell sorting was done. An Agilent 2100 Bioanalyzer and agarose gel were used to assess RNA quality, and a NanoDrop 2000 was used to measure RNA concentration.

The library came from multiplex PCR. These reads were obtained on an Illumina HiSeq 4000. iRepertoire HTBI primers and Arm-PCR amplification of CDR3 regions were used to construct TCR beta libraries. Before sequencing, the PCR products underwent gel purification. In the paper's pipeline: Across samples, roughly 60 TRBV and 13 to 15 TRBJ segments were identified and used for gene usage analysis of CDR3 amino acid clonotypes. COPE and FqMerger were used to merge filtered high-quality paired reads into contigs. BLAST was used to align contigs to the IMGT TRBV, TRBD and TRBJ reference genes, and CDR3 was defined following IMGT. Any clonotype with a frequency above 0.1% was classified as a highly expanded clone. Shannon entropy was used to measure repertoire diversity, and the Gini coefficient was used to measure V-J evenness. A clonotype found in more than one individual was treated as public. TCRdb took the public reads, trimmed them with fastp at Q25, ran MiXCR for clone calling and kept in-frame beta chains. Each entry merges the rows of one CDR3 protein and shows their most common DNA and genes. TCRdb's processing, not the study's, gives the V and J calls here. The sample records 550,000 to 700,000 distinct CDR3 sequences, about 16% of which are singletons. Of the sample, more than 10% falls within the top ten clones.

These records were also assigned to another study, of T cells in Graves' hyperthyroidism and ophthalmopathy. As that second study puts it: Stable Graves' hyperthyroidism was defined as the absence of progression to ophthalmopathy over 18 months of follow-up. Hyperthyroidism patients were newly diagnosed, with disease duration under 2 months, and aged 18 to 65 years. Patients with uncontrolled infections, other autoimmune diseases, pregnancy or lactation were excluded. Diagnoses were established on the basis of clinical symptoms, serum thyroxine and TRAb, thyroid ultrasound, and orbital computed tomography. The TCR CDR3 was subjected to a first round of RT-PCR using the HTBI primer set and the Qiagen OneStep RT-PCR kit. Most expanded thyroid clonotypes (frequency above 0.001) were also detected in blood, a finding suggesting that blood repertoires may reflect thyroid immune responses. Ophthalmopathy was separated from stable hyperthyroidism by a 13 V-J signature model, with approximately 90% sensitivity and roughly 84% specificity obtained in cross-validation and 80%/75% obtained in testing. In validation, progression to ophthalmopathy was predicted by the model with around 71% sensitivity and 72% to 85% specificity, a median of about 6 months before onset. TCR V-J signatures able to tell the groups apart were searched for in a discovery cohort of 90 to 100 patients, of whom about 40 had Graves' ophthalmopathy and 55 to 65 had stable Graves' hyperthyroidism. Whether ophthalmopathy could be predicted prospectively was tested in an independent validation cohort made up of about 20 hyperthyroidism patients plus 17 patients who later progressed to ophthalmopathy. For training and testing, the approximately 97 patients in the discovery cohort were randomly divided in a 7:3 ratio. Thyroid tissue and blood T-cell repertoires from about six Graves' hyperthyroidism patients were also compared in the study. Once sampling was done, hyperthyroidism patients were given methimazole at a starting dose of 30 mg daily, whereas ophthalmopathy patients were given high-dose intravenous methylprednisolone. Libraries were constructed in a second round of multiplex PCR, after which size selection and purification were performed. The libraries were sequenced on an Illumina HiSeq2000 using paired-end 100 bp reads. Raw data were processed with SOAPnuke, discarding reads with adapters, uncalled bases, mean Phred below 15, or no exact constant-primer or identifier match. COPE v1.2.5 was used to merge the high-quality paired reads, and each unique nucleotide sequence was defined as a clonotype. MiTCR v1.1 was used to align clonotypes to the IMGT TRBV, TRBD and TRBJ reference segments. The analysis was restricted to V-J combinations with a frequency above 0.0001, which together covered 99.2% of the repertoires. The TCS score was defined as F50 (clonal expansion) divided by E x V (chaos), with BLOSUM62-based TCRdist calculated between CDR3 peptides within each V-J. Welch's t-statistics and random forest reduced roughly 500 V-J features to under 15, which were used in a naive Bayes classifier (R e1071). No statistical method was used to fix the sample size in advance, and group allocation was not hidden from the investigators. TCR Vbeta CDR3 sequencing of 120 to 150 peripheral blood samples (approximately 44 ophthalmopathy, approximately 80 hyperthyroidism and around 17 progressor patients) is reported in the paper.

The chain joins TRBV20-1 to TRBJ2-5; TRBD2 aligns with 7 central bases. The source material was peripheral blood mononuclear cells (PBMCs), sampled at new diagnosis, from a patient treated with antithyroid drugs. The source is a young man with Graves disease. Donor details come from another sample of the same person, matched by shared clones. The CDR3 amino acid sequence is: CSAPRRASGRETQYF. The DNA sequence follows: TGCAGTGCCCCACGCCGGGCTAGCGGTCGGGAGACCCAGTACTTC.